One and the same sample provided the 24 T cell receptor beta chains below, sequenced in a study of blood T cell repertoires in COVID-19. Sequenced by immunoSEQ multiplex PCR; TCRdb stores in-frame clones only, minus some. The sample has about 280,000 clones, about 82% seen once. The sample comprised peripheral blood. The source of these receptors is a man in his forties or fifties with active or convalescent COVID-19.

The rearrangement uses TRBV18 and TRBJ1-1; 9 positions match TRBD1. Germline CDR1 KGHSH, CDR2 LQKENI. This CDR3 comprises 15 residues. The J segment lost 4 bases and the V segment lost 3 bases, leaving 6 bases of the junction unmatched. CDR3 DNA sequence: TGTGCCAGCTCACCTAAGGGACAGGGTACCACTGAAGCTTTCTTT. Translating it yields CASSPKGQGTTEAFF.

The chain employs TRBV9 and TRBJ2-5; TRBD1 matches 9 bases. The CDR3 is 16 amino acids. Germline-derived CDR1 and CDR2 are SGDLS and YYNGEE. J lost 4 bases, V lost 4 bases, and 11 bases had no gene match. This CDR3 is CASSYEGQGIGETQYF. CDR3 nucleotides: TGTGCCAGCAGCTACGAAGGACAGGGGATCGGAGAGACCCAGTACTTC.

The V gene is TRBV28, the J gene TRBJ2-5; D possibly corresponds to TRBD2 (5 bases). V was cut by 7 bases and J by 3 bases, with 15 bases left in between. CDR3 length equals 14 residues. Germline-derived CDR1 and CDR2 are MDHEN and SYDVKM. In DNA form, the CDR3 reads TGTGCCAGCAACATCCTTGGGAGAGAAGAGACCCAGTACTTC. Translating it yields CASNILGREETQYF. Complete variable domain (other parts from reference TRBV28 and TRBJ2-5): DVKVTQSSRYLVKRTGEKVFLECVQDMDHENMFWYRQDPGLGLRLIYFSYDVKMKEKGDIPEGYSVSREKKERFSLILESASTNQTSMYLCASNILGREETQYFGPGTRLLVL.

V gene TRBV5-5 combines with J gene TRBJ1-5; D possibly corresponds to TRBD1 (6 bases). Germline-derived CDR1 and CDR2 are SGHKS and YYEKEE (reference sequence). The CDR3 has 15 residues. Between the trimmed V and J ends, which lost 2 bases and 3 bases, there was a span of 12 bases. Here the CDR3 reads CASSLLQGNNQPQHF. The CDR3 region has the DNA TGTGCCAGCAGCTTACTACAGGGTAACAATCAGCCCCAGCATTTT.

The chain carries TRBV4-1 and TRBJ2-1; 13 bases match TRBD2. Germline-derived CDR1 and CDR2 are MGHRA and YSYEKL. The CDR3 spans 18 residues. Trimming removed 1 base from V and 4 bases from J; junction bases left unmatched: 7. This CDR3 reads CASSQVILAGGVYNEQFF. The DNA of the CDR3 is TGCGCCAGCAGCCAAGTTATACTAGCGGGAGGGGTTTACAATGAGCAGTTCTTC.

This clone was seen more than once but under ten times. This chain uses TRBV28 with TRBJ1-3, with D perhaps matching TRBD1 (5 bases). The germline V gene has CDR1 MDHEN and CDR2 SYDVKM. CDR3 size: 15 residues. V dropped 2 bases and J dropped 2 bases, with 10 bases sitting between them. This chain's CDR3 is CASSLRPRAGNTIYF. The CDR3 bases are TGTGCCAGCAGTTTACGACCCAGGGCTGGAAACACCATATATTTT.

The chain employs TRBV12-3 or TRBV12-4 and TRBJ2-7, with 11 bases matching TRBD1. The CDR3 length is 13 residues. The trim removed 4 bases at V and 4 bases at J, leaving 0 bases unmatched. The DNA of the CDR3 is TGTGCCAGCAGTTGGGACAGGGGGTACGAGCAGTACTTC. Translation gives CASSWDRGYEQYF.

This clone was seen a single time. The CDR3 region is CASSFRDSGWGYSGNTIYF. As DNA, the CDR3 is TGTGCCAGCAGCTTCCGGGACAGTGGGTGGGGGTACTCTGGAAACACCATATATTTT. The V call is TRBV28, the J call TRBJ1-3; 7 positions agree with TRBD1. This CDR3 is 19 amino acids long. In germline, CDR1 is MDHEN, CDR2 SYDVKM. V trimming: 6 bases; J trimming: 0 bases; junction bases outside the gene matches: 17.

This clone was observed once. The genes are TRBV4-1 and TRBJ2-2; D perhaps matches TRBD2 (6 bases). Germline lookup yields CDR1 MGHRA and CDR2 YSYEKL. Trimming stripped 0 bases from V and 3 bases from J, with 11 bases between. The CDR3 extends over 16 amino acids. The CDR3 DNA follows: TGCGCCAGCAGCCAAGACCAGCGGGCCTACACCGGGGAGCTGTTTTTT. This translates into CASSQDQRAYTGELFF.

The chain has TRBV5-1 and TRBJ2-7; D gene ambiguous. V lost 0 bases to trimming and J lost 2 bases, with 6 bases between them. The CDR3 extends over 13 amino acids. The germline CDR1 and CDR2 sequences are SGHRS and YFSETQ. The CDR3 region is CASSLDSAYEQYF. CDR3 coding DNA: TGCGCCAGCAGCTTGGACAGTGCCTACGAGCAGTACTTC.

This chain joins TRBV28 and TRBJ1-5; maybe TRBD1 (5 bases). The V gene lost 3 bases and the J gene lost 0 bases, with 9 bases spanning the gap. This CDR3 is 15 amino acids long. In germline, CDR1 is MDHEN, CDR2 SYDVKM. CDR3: CASSFRAISNQPQHF. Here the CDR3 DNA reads TGTGCCAGCAGTTTCAGGGCGATTAGCAATCAGCCCCAGCATTTT.

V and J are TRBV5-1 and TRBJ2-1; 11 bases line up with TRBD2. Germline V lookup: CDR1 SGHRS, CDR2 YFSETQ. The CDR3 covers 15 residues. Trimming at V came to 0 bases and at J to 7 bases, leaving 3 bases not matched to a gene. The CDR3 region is CASSLGLAGGNEQFF. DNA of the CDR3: TGCGCCAGCAGCTTGGGGCTAGCGGGAGGAAATGAGCAGTTCTTC.

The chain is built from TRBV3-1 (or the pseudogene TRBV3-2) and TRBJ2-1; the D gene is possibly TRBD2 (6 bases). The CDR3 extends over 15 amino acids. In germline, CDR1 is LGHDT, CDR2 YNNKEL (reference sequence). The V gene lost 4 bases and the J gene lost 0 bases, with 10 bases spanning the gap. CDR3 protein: CASSPGLSSYNEQFF. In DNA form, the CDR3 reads TGTGCCAGCAGCCCGGGACTCAGCTCCTACAATGAGCAGTTCTTC.

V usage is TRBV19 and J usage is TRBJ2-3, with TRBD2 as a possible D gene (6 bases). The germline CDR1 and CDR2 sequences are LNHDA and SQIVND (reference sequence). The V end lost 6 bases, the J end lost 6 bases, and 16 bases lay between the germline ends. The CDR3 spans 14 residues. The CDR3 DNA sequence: TGTGCCAGTAGACTGGGGACTGCGAGGGATACGCAGTATTTT. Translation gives CASRLGTARDTQYF.

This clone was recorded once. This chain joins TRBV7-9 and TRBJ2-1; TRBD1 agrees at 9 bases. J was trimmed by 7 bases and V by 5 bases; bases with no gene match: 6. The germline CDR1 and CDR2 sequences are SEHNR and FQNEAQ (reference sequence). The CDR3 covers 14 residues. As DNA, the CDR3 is TGTGCCAGCAGCACACAGGGGGCTCGTAATGAGCAGTTCTTC. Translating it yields CASSTQGARNEQFF.

The CDR3 sequence: CASSYPRRTVSSYEQYF. For the CDR3, the DNA is TGTGCCAGCAGTTACCCGAGAAGGACAGTTAGCTCCTACGAGCAGTACTTC. The V gene is TRBV6-2 or TRBV6-3, the J gene TRBJ2-7; maybe TRBD1 (6 bases). Between the trimmed V and J ends, which lost 2 bases and 0 bases, there was a span of 17 bases. Germline-derived CDR1 and CDR2 are MNHEY and SVGEGT. This CDR3 is 17 amino acids long.

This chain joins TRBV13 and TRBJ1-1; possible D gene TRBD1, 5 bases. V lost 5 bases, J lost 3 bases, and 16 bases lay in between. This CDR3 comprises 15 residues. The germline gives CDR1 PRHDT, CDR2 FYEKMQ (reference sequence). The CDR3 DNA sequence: TGTGCCAGCAGCCCCTGGGGGGGAATGGACACTGAAGCTTTCTTT. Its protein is CASSPWGGMDTEAFF.

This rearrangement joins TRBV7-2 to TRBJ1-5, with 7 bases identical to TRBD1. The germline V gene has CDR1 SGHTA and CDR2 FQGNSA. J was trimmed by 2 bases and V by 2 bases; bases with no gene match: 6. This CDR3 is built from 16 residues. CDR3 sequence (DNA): TGTGCCAGCAGCTTACCAGGGGGTCGAGGCAATCAGCCCCAGCATTTT. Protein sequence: CASSLPGGRGNQPQHF.

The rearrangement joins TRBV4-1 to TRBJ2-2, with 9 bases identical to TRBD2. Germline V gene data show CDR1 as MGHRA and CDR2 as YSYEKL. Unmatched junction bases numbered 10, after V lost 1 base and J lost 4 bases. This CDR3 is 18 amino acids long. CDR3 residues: CASSQVPPGAGGTGELFF. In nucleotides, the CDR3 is TGCGCCAGCAGCCAAGTCCCCCCGGGAGCGGGAGGCACCGGGGAGCTGTTTTTT.

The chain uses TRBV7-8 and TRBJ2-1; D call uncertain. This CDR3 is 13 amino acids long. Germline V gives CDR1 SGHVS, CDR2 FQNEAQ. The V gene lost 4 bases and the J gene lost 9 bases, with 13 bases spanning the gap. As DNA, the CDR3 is TGTGCCAGCAGCTCATACGTAGGCGGTGAGCAGTTCTTC. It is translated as CASSSYVGGEQFF.

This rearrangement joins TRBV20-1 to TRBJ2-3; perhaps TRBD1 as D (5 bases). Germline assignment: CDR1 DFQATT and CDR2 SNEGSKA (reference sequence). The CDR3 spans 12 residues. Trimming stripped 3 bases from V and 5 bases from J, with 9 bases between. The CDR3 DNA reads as TGCAGTGCTAGTGAAAGGGGAGATACGCAGTATTTT. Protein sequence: CSASERGDTQYF.

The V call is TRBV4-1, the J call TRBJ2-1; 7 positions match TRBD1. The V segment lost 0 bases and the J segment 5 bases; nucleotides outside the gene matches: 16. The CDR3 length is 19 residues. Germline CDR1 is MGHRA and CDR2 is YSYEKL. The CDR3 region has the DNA TGCGCCAGCAGCCAAGACGATCCTAGACAGGGTTTGGCCGACAATGAGCAGTTCTTC. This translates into CASSQDDPRQGLADNEQFF.

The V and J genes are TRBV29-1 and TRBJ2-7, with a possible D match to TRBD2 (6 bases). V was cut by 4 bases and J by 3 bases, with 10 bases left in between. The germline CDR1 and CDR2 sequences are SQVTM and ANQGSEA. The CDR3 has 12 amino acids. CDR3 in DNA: TGCAGCGTTGCCGGGACTGGCTACGAGCAGTACTTC. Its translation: CSVAGTGYEQYF.

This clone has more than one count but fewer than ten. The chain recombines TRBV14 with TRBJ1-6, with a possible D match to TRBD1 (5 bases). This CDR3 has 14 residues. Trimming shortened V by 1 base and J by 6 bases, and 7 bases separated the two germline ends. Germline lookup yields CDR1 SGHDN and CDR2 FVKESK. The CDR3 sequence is CASSQGQLNSPLHF. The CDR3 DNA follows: TGTGCCAGCAGCCAAGGACAGCTTAATTCACCCCTCCACTTT.